Listed below are T cell receptor beta chains from one sample, sequenced in a study of cytomegalovirus exposure and HLA in healthy donors. The table came from immunoSEQ multiplex PCR; TCRdb's copy has only in-frame clones and leaves some out. The table shows a few hundred thousand clones, with roughly 80% occurring only once. Sequences were obtained from PBMCs. The receptors derive from a woman aged 30 to 39 in good health and CMV-seronegative. The CDR3 runs from the conserved cysteine through the conserved F or W. The D gene is left open where the match is weak. Only some rows state a clone size, as once, few, many or a class for expanded clones.

>TRBV9|TRBJ1-2|NA|NA
TGTGCCAGCAGCGTAGGTTTTACATCTAACTATGGCTACACCTTC
CASSVGFTSNYGYTF
>TRBV5-6|TRBJ2-5|NA|NA
TGTGCCAGCAGCCCACAGATTTCGGGGGTAGAGACCCAGTACTTC
CASSPQISGVETQYF
>TRBV5-6|TRBJ1-2|NA|NA
TGTGCCAGCAGCCGGCGGGGTGTCGACTCTTATGGGTATGGCTACACCTTC
CASSRRGVDSYGYGYTF
>TRBV27|TRBJ2-3|TRBD2|NA
TGTGCCAGCAGTCGCGTCGGGACTAGTTTCGGTACGCAGTATTTT
CASSRVGTSFGTQYF
>TRBV19|TRBJ1-2|NA|NA
TGTGCGTCGGGGGTCCTTTATAGATCGGGAGGCTACACCTTC
CASGVLYRSGGYTF
>TRBV6-1|TRBJ2-3|NA|NA
TGTGCCAGCAGTCCGACAGATACGCAGTATTTT
CASSPTDTQYF
>TRBV6-5|TRBJ1-6|TRBD1|NA
TGTGCCAGCAGACGAGGACAGGCGTATAATTCACCCCTCCACTTT
CASRRGQAYNSPLHF
>TRBV19|TRBJ1-2|NA|NA
TGTGCCAGTAATTCCCGCTCTCGGACTAGCGGCTACACCTTC
CASNSRSRTSGYTF
>TRBV5-1|TRBJ1-2|NA|NA
TGCGCCAGCAGCTTGGCGGTAGGGGTTACCCATGGCTACACCTTC
CASSLAVGVTHGYTF
>TRBV6-1|TRBJ1-1|TRBD1|few
TGTGCCACCGTGGACAGGGGGGACACTGAAGCTTTCTTT
CATVDRGDTEAFF
>TRBV2|TRBJ2-3|NA|NA
TGTGCCGAAAAGGGCGGGAGAGGACAGAGAGAGACAGATACGCAGTATTTT
CAEKGGRGQRETDTQYF
>TRBV27|TRBJ2-2|NA|few
TGTGCCAGCAGTTGGCGGGACACCGGGGAGCTGTTTTTT
CASSWRDTGELFF
>TRBV5-8|TRBJ1-2|NA|NA
TGTGCCAGCAGGTTTAGGGGGATTATTGGCTACACCTTC
CASRFRGIIGYTF
>TRBV5-6|TRBJ2-7|NA|few
TGTGCCAGCAGCTTGGACAGACCTTCGCAGCAGTACTTC
CASSLDRPSQQYF
>TRBV7-2|TRBJ2-7|TRBD2|NA
TGTGCCAGCAGCTTTCGACTAGCGGGAGGCGAGCAGTACTTC
CASSFRLAGGEQYF
>TRBV18|TRBJ1-2|NA|NA
TGTGCCAGCTCACCGCTTACAACAGAGCAATATGGCTACACCTTC
CASSPLTTEQYGYTF
>TRBV4-1|TRBJ2-1|NA|NA
TGCGCCAGCAGCCCCGTTAACATCGTAGCGTTTGATGAGCAGTTCTTC
CASSPVNIVAFDEQFF
>TRBV11-2|TRBJ2-3|TRBD2|NA
TGTGCCAGCAGCTTAGTGGCGGGAGCTAGCACAGATACGCAGTATTTT
CASSLVAGASTDTQYF
>TRBV5-1|TRBJ2-1|NA|NA
TGCGCCAGCAGCTTACTAGGGTGGAATGAGCAGTTCTTC
CASSLLGWNEQFF
>TRBV4-2|TRBJ1-1|NA|NA
TGTGCCAGCAGCCAAGCCTCAGGGACTGAAGCTTTCTTT
CASSQASGTEAFF
>TRBV6-1|TRBJ2-7|TRBD2|NA
TGTGCCAGCAGCACTAGCGGTCTGGCCGAGCAGTACTTC
CASSTSGLAEQYF
>TRBV6-5|TRBJ1-2|NA|NA
TGTGCCAGCAGCCCTCGACAGTTCTATGGCTACACCTTC
CASSPRQFYGYTF
>TRBV30|TRBJ2-7|NA|NA
TGTGCCTGGAGCACCCACAGGAAGTCCTACGAGCAGTACTTC
CAWSTHRKSYEQYF
>TRBV19|TRBJ1-5|NA|NA
TGTGCCAGTACGCCCCCAGGGGCCGGTTATCAGCCCCAGCATTTT
CASTPPGAGYQPQHF
>TRBV27|TRBJ2-1|NA|NA
TGTGCCAGCAGTTTACCCTCAAGCTCAGGAGGAGGATACAATGAGCAGTTCTTC
CASSLPSSSGGGYNEQFF
>TRBV18|TRBJ2-1|TRBD2|NA
TGTGCCAGCTCACCGGCAAGTAGGACTAGCGGGGGCTATGAGCAGTTCTTC
CASSPASRTSGGYEQFF
>TRBV30|TRBJ1-4|NA|once
TGTGCCGGACGGGGGGGAGATAATGAAAAACTGTTTTTT
CAGRGGDNEKLFF
>TRBV11-2|TRBJ2-7|NA|NA
TGTGCCAGCAGCTCCATCAGGGGTGAGGCGTTCCACGAGCAGTACTTC
CASSSIRGEAFHEQYF
>TRBV4-2|TRBJ1-1|NA|NA
TGTGCCAGCAGCCTACAGGCTAACACTGAAGCTTTCTTT
CASSLQANTEAFF
>TRBV7-2|TRBJ1-2|NA|NA
TGTGCCAGCACCCTTCGGAGCGGGGCGGGCTCTGGCTACACCTTC
CASTLRSGAGSGYTF
>TRBV7-2|TRBJ1-2|TRBD1|NA
TGTGCCAGCAGCTCTGGACAGGGGCTTGGAGGCTACACCTTC
CASSSGQGLGGYTF
>TRBV15|TRBJ1-2|TRBD1|NA
TGTGCCACCAGCAGGGCGACAGGGGTCCTTTATGGCTACACCTTC
CATSRATGVLYGYTF
>TRBV7-2|TRBJ2-6|TRBD2|few
TGTGCCAGCAGCACGACTAGCGGGGGGGTAGGGGCCAACGTCCTGCCTTTC
CASSTTSGGVGANVLPF
>TRBV19|TRBJ1-1|NA|NA
TGTGCCAGTAGTATAGGGGCAGGGCGGGGGAACACTGAAGCTTTCTTT
CASSIGAGRGNTEAFF
>TRBV18|TRBJ2-7|NA|NA
TGTGCCAGCTCACCGGGGGCGGGTCCCTTTCACGAGCAGTACTTC
CASSPGAGPFHEQYF